This entry describes one TCR beta chain. A multiplex PCR was run with 60 Vbeta primers and 13 Jbeta primers. Only in-frame clones appear in the TCRdb table, and some are missing; sequencing was by immunoSEQ multiplex PCR. The table lists 100,000 to 150,000 clones, over 60% of them singletons. CDR3 length: 15 residues. Germline V lookup: CDR1 GTSNPN, CDR2 SVGIG (reference sequence). V lost 1 base to trimming and J lost 5 bases, with 18 bases between them. The sample originates from a study of cytomegalovirus exposure and HLA in healthy donors. V and J are TRBV30 and TRBJ2-7; D possibly corresponds to TRBD1 (6 bases). Sample: PBMCs. The clonotype was recovered from a man younger than 35 in good health and CMV-seronegative. The chain's CDR3 is CAWSGRRTAPHEQYF. Written as DNA, the CDR3 is TGTGCCTGGAGTGGGCGAAGGACAGCCCCCCACGAGCAGTACTTC.